This TCR beta chain was captured in a study of blood T cell repertoires in COVID-19. About the study: Material from acute and convalescent COVID-19 was sourced from the United States, Italy and Spain. From T cells, B-cell-depleted T cells, or PBMCs came the material, which was cDNA or gDNA.

From germline, CDR1 is LNHDA and CDR2 SQIVND (reference sequence). The trim removed 7 bases at V and 7 bases at J, leaving 12 bases unmatched. The CDR3 extends over 15 amino acids. Generated by immunoSEQ multiplex PCR, the TCRdb table keeps only in-frame clones and is missing some. Of about 210,000 clones listed, 87% are singletons. Participant age was about 18 to 89 years, and participants resided in fewer than 30 US areas. The rearrangement links TRBV19 to TRBJ2-1; TRBD1 matches at 8 bases. This TCR derives from a man in his thirties or forties in a cohort exposed to, infected with or recovered from COVID-19 (not recorded which). The material sequenced was PBMCs or T cells enriched from blood (not recorded which). The CDR3 DNA follows: TGTGCCAGTACCAGTTACGTGGACAGGGTAAATGAGCAGTTCTTC. Translated: CASTSYVDRVNEQFF.